The entry that follows covers one TCR beta chain sequence. This record comes from a study of blood T cell repertoires in COVID-19. The wider study: The United States, Italy and Spain were the sources of the acute and convalescent COVID-19 samples. Sample material is recorded as cDNA or gDNA derived from T cells, B-cell-depleted T cells, or PBMCs.

Assay used: immunoSEQ multiplex PCR; TCRdb lists only in-frame clones, some missing. The table shows about 160,000 clones, with 80% to 90% occurring only once. The germline CDR1 and CDR2 sequences are SGDLS and YYNGEE. This CDR3 is built from 20 residues. V shed 1 base and J shed 0 bases, with 20 bases lying between them. This sequence originates from a man between 18 and 29 years old with COVID-19, enrolled during active disease. Sequencing was done on a sample of peripheral blood. The V call is TRBV9, the J call TRBJ2-6; tentative D call: TRBD2 (7 bases). The CDR3 DNA reads TGTGCCAGCAGCGTACCCCGAGGGGGGGTTGACCCCTCTGGGGCCAACGTCCTGACTTTC. Translating it yields CASSVPRGGVDPSGANVLTF.